These 12 T cell receptor beta chains were all obtained from the same sample, sequenced in a study of Ad26.COV2.S vaccination and SARS-CoV-2 variants. The treatment is: 15 to 20 received Ad26.COV2.S at low or high dose, single or two shots; about 5 received placebo; per-sample allocation not given. Collection of the samples took place on day 63 after the first injection of vaccine or placebo. Sequencing was performed with immunoSEQ multiplex PCR; in TCRdb, only in-frame clones are kept and a portion is missing. This sample has some 390,000 clones, with 70% to 90% found just once. The sample in question was peripheral blood, obtained in a trial of Ad26.COV2.S vaccine versus placebo. All receptors derive from a person aged 18-65 years who received the Ad26.COV2.S COVID-19 vaccine or a placebo.

The chain links TRBV7-2 to TRBJ1-4; perhaps TRBD1 as D (5 bases). The germline CDR1 and CDR2 sequences are SGHTA and FQGNSA. With 5 bases removed from V and 3 bases from J, the gap between germline ends came to 13 bases. CDR3 length equals 15 residues. The CDR3 DNA is TGTGCCAGCAGCAAGGCGGGGGGGTCTAATGAAAAACTGTTTTTT. Translating gives CASSKAGGSNEKLFF.

The chain links TRBV5-5 to TRBJ1-5, with D possibly TRBD1 on 5 matching bases. V lost 0 bases and J lost 3, with 7 bases in between. From germline, CDR1 is SGHKS and CDR2 YYEKEE (reference sequence). The CDR3 totals 14 residues. The CDR3 here is CASSLVGANQPQHF. The CDR3 nucleotides are TGTGCCAGCAGCTTGGTAGGGGCCAATCAGCCCCAGCATTTT.

Comments on this clone: Just one base apart from a much larger clone, this may be a read error. The gene calls are TRBV7-3 and TRBJ2-3; D may be TRBD1 (5 bases). The germline V gene encodes CDR1 SGHTA and CDR2 FQGTGA. CDR3 size: 13 residues. V shed 2 bases and J shed 4 bases, with 7 bases lying between them. The CDR3 here is CASSLQGADTQYF. The CDR3, as DNA: TGTGCCAGCAGCTTACAGGGCGCAGATACGCAGTATTTT.

This clone was counted a single time. V is TRBV4-1 and J is TRBJ1-2, with D hard to call. The CDR3 is 15 amino acids. CDR1 and CDR2 from the germline V gene are MGHRA and YSYEKL. V lost 1 base and J lost 3, with 12 bases in between. The CDR3 sequence is CASSQGRREYYGYTF. The DNA of the CDR3 is TGCGCCAGCAGCCAAGGCAGGAGGGAATACTATGGCTACACCTTC.

V and J are TRBV4-1 and TRBJ2-3; D is perhaps TRBD2 (5 bases). The CDR3 is 13 amino acids. Trimming left V 4 bases short and J 3 bases short, with 8 bases between. The germline V gene encodes CDR1 MGHRA and CDR2 YSYEKL. CDR3 amino acids: CASSRAETDTQYF. The CDR3, as DNA: TGCGCCAGCAGCCGAGCGGAGACAGATACGCAGTATTTT.

V and J are TRBV7-2 and TRBJ1-1; D not certain. The V gene's germline CDR1 is SGHTA and CDR2 FQGNSA. Trimming removed 6 bases from V and 4 bases from J, with 15 bases in between. The CDR3 has 14 residues. This chain's CDR3 is CASSSGSLLTEAFF. The CDR3 nucleotides read TGTGCCAGCAGTTCGGGCTCCCTGCTCACTGAAGCTTTCTTT.

The chain uses TRBV6-5 and TRBJ2-7; unclear D gene. This CDR3 is built from 14 residues. Germline values: CDR1 MNHEY, CDR2 SVGAGI. The ends were cut back, 2 bases at V and 2 bases at J, with 10 bases in the middle. This CDR3 is CASSYPGKTYEQYF. CDR3 nucleotide sequence: TGTGCCAGCAGTTACCCAGGCAAGACCTACGAGCAGTACTTC.

The J gene is TRBJ2-2, the V gene TRBV19; TRBD2 matches 9 bases. This CDR3 has 13 residues. Germline CDR1 reads LNHDA; CDR2 reads SQIVND (reference sequence). V shed 6 bases and J 5 bases; nucleotides not matched to a gene: 1. CDR3 bases: TGTGCCAGTAGGACTAGCGGTACCGGGGAGCTGTTTTTT. Translated: CASRTSGTGELFF. Filled out from reference TRBV19 and TRBJ2-2, the complete variable domain reads DGGITQSPKYLFRKEGQNVTLSCEQNLNHDAMYWYRQDPGQGLRLIYYSQIVNDFQKGDIAEGYSVSREKKESFPLTVTSAQKNPTAFYLCASRTSGTGELFFGEGSRLTVL.

The chain carries TRBV10-2 and TRBJ2-2; 13 bases map to TRBD2. This CDR3 spans 15 amino acids. Germline CDR1 is WSHSY and CDR2 is SAAADI. With V trimmed by 6 bases and J by 5 bases, 3 bases remained unmatched. The CDR3, as DNA: TGCGCCAGCAGGCCGGGACTAGCGGGAACCGGGGAGCTGTTTTTT. The encoded protein is CASRPGLAGTGELFF.

V usage is TRBV19 and J usage is TRBJ1-3; TRBD1 is a possible D gene (6 bases). This CDR3 contains 15 residues. V was clipped by 3 bases and J by 8 bases, with 17 bases between them. Germline-derived CDR1 and CDR2 are LNHDA and SQIVND (reference sequence). The CDR3 sequence is CASSINRGQGHTIYF. DNA of the CDR3: TGTGCCAGTAGTATCAACCGGGGACAAGGGCACACCATATATTTT.

The CDR3 here is CASSQEGDYFTDTQYF. The CDR3 coding sequence is TGCGCCAGCAGCCAAGAGGGGGACTACTTCACAGATACGCAGTATTTT. The chain employs TRBV4-1 and TRBJ2-3; 7 bases align to TRBD2. Germline CDR1 is MGHRA and CDR2 is YSYEKL. Trimming cost V 0 bases and J 2 bases; bases outside gene matches: 5. The CDR3 spans 16 residues.

The rearrangement uses TRBV7-8 and TRBJ2-1; 11 nucleotides align to TRBD2. Trimming at V came to 6 bases and at J to 8 bases, leaving 9 bases not matched to a gene. Germline V lookup: CDR1 SGHVS, CDR2 FQNEAQ. The CDR3 loop spans 15 amino acids. The CDR3: CASRPPSGRWDEQFF. CDR3 bases: TGTGCCAGCAGACCGCCTAGCGGGAGGTGGGATGAGCAGTTCTTC.